The clone carrying this T cell receptor (beta chain) was seen a few times. Its matching antigen is unknown. The CDR3 is 18 residues long. V shed 6 bases, J shed 0 bases, and the junction held 10 bases outside the gene matches. Attachment of unique molecular identifiers was made to individual cDNA molecules. TCRdb itself ran the 5' RACE reads through MiXCR, one entry per CDR3 protein. This sample has around 20,000 distinct CDR3 sequences, with under 4.5% found just once. This record belongs to a study of early T cells in non-severe SARS-CoV-2 infection. Findings and limits, study-wide: There was a bias toward anti-spike CD8 responses in VDJdb matching, which missed private and CD4 specificities.

This chain links TRBV12-3 or TRBV12-4 with TRBJ1-6; TRBD1 agrees at 8 bases. This clonotype originated in an adult who was a healthcare worker with PCR-confirmed SARS-CoV-2 infection or an uninfected control (not recorded which). Sample: whole blood. The CDR3 DNA sequence: TGTGCCAGCAGCCGGGGACAGGCTATGAGCTCCTATAATTCACCCCTCCACTTT. Protein product: CASSRGQAMSSYNSPLHF.